This T cell receptor (beta chain) was sequenced in a study of blood T cell repertoires in COVID-19. Produced via immunoSEQ multiplex PCR; TCRdb's table is partial and in-frame only. The sample holds a few hundred thousand clones, approximately 90% seen once. Source material: peripheral blood. The TCR was taken from a woman aged 25-40 years who had recovered from COVID-19.

The CDR3 region is CATSRDRTGDQPQHF. The CDR3 nucleotides are TGTGCCACCAGCAGAGACCGGACAGGGGATCAGCCCCAGCATTTT. The rearrangement uses TRBV15 and TRBJ1-5, with 9 bases lining up with TRBD1. The CDR3 length is 15 residues. V gave up 0 bases and J gave up 5 bases; unmatched junction bases: 2. Germline assignment: CDR1 LNHNV and CDR2 YYDKDF (reference sequence).